This T cell receptor beta chain was recorded in a study of identical twins. This clonotype was observed at least ten times. A single record per CDR3 protein comes from TCRdb applying MiXCR to the 5' RACE reads. The repertoire holds some 1,600,000 distinct CDR3 sequences, with about 32% as singletons. Sequencing was done on a sample of cord blood. The clonotype was recovered from a newborn girl in good health.

The CDR3 DNA is TGTGCCAGCAGTGAGGACAGGAGCTCCTACGAGCAGTACTTC. Translating it yields CASSEDRSSYEQYF. The rearrangement uses TRBV2 and TRBJ2-7, with 7 nucleotides matching TRBD1. CDR1 SNHLY and CDR2 FYNNEI come from the germline V gene. The CDR3 consists of 14 residues. The V segment lost 3 bases and the J segment 0 bases; nucleotides outside the gene matches: 2.